The 26 T cell receptor beta chains presented below share a single source sample, sequenced in a study of T cells in Graves' hyperthyroidism and ophthalmopathy (dated by TCRdb to between 2019 and 2020). Library method: multiplex PCR. The sequencer was an Illumina HiSeq 2000. The TCR beta CDR3 regions were amplified from RNA transcripts. The TCR CDR3 was subjected to a first round of RT-PCR using the HTBI primer set and the Qiagen OneStep RT-PCR kit. TCRdb trimmed public reads at Q25 via fastp, called clones via MiXCR and kept in-frame beta chains. Each record represents a unique CDR3 protein, reported with the most common genes and DNA among its rows. Recorded for this sample are 550,000 to 700,000 distinct CDR3 sequences; under 60% of them occurred a single time. Around 19% of the sample lies in the top ten. Sequencing was done on a sample of peripheral blood or thyroid tissue (not recorded which). These receptor sequences come from an adult woman with Graves' disease, either hyperthyroidism or ophthalmopathy (not recorded which).

This clonotype occurred many times. The chain joins TRBV6-1 to TRBJ1-1, with a possible D match to TRBD1 (6 bases). V dropped 1 base and J dropped 14 bases, with 14 bases sitting between them. This CDR3 has 12 residues. Germline CDR1 MNHNS, CDR2 SASEGT. CDR3 region: CASSEGAGDGFF. CDR3 nucleotides: TGTGCCAGCAGTGAAGGAGCAGGGGATGGATTCTTT.

This chain connects TRBV7-9 to TRBJ1-3; D is possibly TRBD1 (5 bases). Trimming cost V 1 base and J 7 bases, with 14 bases left between them. The germline V gene has CDR1 SEHNR and CDR2 FQNEAQ (reference sequence). The CDR3 length is 15 residues. The CDR3: CASSLDAGFLNTIYF. CDR3 nucleotides: TGTGCCAGCAGCTTAGACGCAGGGTTTCTGAACACCATATATTTT. The full variable domain, rest sourced from reference TRBV7-9 and TRBJ1-3, is DTGVSQNPRHKITKRGQNVTFRCDPISEHNRLYWYRQTLGQGPEFLTYFQNEAQLEKSRLLSDRFSAERPKGSFSTLEIQRTEQGDSAMYLCASSLDAGFLNTIYFGEGSWLTVV.

Many counts were recorded for this clonotype. V gene TRBV6-6 combines with J gene TRBJ2-7; perhaps D is TRBD1 or TRBD2 (6 bases each). Trimming removed 5 bases from V and 3 bases from J, with 14 bases in between. The CDR3 spans 14 residues. CDR1 and CDR2 (germline): MNHNY, SVGAGI (reference sequence). The CDR3 is CASSLHEGGYEQYF. The CDR3 bases are TGTGCCAGCAGTCTACATGAGGGGGGCTACGAGCAGTACTTC.

This clonotype has ten or more counts. The chain couples TRBV7-8 to TRBJ1-5, with D unresolved. Trimming took 5 bases from V and 0 from J, leaving 17 bases between them. CDR1 and CDR2 (germline): SGHVS, FQNEAQ. CDR3 length equals 17 residues. The CDR3 nucleotides read TGTGCCAGCAGCCTAGGAGCAGCGCTCTATAGCAATCAGCCCCAGCATTTT. Residues: CASSLGAALYSNQPQHF.

The chain combines TRBV10-2 with TRBJ1-2, with TRBD1 matching 9 bases. Germline assignment: CDR1 WSHSY and CDR2 SAAADI. The CDR3 is 14 amino acids. With 2 bases clipped from V and 8 bases from J, the junction kept 6 bases outside the gene matches. The CDR3 DNA is TGCGCCAGCAGTGAGGTGGGGACAGGGAGCGGCTACACCTTC. Residues: CASSEVGTGSGYTF.

The V gene is TRBV7-3, the J gene TRBJ2-5, with a tentative D call TRBD2 (6 bases). Germline CDR1 reads SGHTA; CDR2 reads FQGTGA. CDR3 size: 17 residues. Trimming pared 1 base from V and 0 bases from J, leaving 15 bases between. DNA of the CDR3: TGTGCCAGCAGCTTAAGGGGATGGGCGGGGAACCAAGAGACCCAGTACTTC. As protein: CASSLRGWAGNQETQYF.

This clonotype was detected a few times. This chain links TRBV7-3 with TRBJ2-5; possibly TRBD1 or TRBD2 for D (5 bases each). Looked up from germline, CDR1 is SGHTA and CDR2 is FQGTGA. The CDR3 runs to 14 residues. Trimming removed 4 bases from V and 0 bases from J, with 9 bases in between. DNA for the CDR3: TGTGCCAGCAGCTCCGGGGCACACCAAGAGACCCAGTACTTC. Amino acids: CASSSGAHQETQYF.

The rearrangement links TRBV7-2 to TRBJ2-2; D is uncertain. The CDR3 is 14 amino acids. Between the trimmed V and J ends, which lost 5 bases and 5 bases, there was a span of 12 bases. CDR1 is SGHTA and CDR2 is FQGNSA in the germline V gene. The CDR3 coding sequence is TGTGCCAGCAGCCCGGCATTCTCGACCGGGGAGCTGTTTTTT. This gives the protein CASSPAFSTGELFF.

This clonotype was recorded a few times. The chain combines TRBV18 with TRBJ2-2, with 7 bases that match TRBD1. This CDR3 is built from 16 residues. The germline gives CDR1 KGHSH, CDR2 LQKENI. Unmatched junction bases numbered 2, after V lost 0 bases and J lost 1 base. The CDR3 DNA reads TGTGCCAGCTCACCACCGGGACAGAGGAACACCGGGGAGCTGTTTTTT. Amino acids: CASSPPGQRNTGELFF.

This clonotype was observed a handful of times. V usage is TRBV29-1 and J usage is TRBJ2-2; D might be TRBD1 (6 bases). The V and J ends lost 6 bases and 4 bases respectively, with 9 bases between them. The CDR3 covers 12 residues. CDR1 and CDR2 (germline): SQVTM, ANQGSEA. CDR3 in amino acids: CSVVGGTGELFF. In nucleotides, the CDR3 is TGCAGCGTGGTAGGGGGCACCGGGGAGCTGTTTTTT.

This clonotype was detected ten times or more. A much more abundant neighbour one base away suggests this may be a read error. The chain carries TRBV6-2 or TRBV6-3 and TRBJ1-5; tentative D call: TRBD1 (6 bases). This CDR3 spans 13 amino acids. Trimming cost V 6 bases and J 4 bases, with 10 bases left between them. The V gene's germline CDR1 is MNHEY and CDR2 SVGEGT. CDR3 sequence: CASSRRGNQPQHF. DNA of the CDR3: TGTGCCAGCAGCCGAAGGGGGAATCAGCCCCAGCATTTT.

V gene TRBV5-1 combines with J gene TRBJ2-7; 10 nucleotides align to TRBD1. The ends lost 7 bases at V and 6 bases at J; junction bases unmatched: 7. The CDR3 contains 13 residues. Germline CDR1 and CDR2: SGHRS and YFSETQ. CDR3 DNA: TGCGCCAGCCCCGGGACAGGGGACTTCGAGCAGTACTTC. It translates to CASPGTGDFEQYF.

A few counts support this clonotype. V usage is TRBV15 and J usage is TRBJ1-2; 8 nucleotides line up with TRBD1. The CDR3 extends over 14 amino acids. Trimming cost V 2 bases and J 4 bases; bases outside gene matches: 3. Germline CDR1 is LNHNV and CDR2 is YYDKDF (reference sequence). Here the CDR3 reads CATSRTGQGYGYTF. As DNA, the CDR3 is TGTGCCACCAGCAGAACCGGACAGGGCTATGGCTACACCTTC.

This clonotype was seen more than once but under ten times. This chain joins TRBV7-6 and TRBJ2-7; tentative D call: TRBD1 (8 bases). The germline CDR1 and CDR2 sequences are SGHVS and FNYEAQ. CDR3 length equals 14 residues. V was shortened by 5 bases and J by 5 bases, with 16 bases between the two germline ends. For the CDR3, the DNA is TGTGCCAGCAGCCCGCGGGGGACAGGTCACGAGCAGTACTTC. This sequence encodes CASSPRGTGHEQYF.

The genes are TRBV10-3 and TRBJ2-6; 7 nucleotides line up with TRBD1. V was pared by 8 bases and J by 3 bases, with 4 bases of the junction left unmatched. Germline V gene lookup returns CDR1 ENHRY and CDR2 SYGVKD. The CDR3 is 14 residues long. CDR3 coding DNA: TGTGCCATCTCCGACAGGGTTGGGGCCAACGTCCTGACTTTC. Protein product: CAISDRVGANVLTF.

The sample holds many counts of this clonotype. The rearrangement links TRBV12-3 or TRBV12-4 to TRBJ2-5; D ambiguous. Trimming cost V 6 bases and J 2 bases, with 10 bases left between them. This CDR3 spans 13 amino acids. CDR3: CASSEWLQETQYF. CDR3 bases: TGTGCCAGCAGCGAGTGGCTGCAAGAGACCCAGTACTTC.

Ten or more counts support this clonotype. The V and J genes are TRBV3-1 and TRBJ2-5; D is tentatively TRBD1 or TRBD2 (6 bases each). Germline assignment: CDR1 LGHDT and CDR2 YNNKEL (reference sequence). The CDR3 runs 14 residues. V lost 4 bases to trimming and J lost 4 bases, with 13 bases between them. CDR3 residues: CASSPRGGGETQYF. The CDR3, as DNA: TGTGCCAGCAGCCCCAGGGGAGGAGGAGAGACCCAGTACTTC.

This clonotype was observed many times. The rearrangement joins TRBV7-9 to TRBJ2-5; a weak D match, TRBD1 (6 bases). The germline V gene encodes CDR1 SEHNR and CDR2 FQNEAQ (reference sequence). V was clipped by 3 bases and J by 5 bases, with 13 bases between them. This CDR3 is 14 amino acids long. The CDR3 DNA sequence: TGTGCCAGCAGCTTCACAGGGTCTTCCGAGACCCAGTACTTC. Its translation: CASSFTGSSETQYF.

The V gene is TRBV7-4, the J gene TRBJ2-5; D may be TRBD2 (6 bases). The CDR3 contains 16 residues. Germline-derived CDR1 and CDR2 are SGHVT and SQSDAQ. The ends were cut back, 0 bases at V and 2 bases at J, with 13 bases in the middle. The CDR3 protein is CASSLAPGLLQETQYF. In DNA form, the CDR3 reads TGTGCCAGCAGCTTAGCTCCGGGACTCTTACAAGAGACCCAGTACTTC.

This clonotype was detected only once. The J gene is TRBJ1-6, the V gene TRBV25-1; D is undetermined. V shed 4 bases and J shed 7 bases, with 11 bases lying between them. In germline, CDR1 is MGHDK, CDR2 SYGVNS. The CDR3 extends over 14 amino acids. CDR3 nucleotide sequence: TGTGCCAGCAGTGTGTTAGGGATGAATTCACCCCTCCACTTT. Translation gives CASSVLGMNSPLHF.

This clonotype was seen at least ten times. The chain couples TRBV28 to TRBJ1-5, with no clear D. The germline V gene has CDR1 MDHEN and CDR2 SYDVKM. V was pared by 8 bases and J by 0 bases, with 2 bases between. This CDR3 region has 11 residues. The CDR3 sequence: CASYSNQPQHF. CDR3 nucleotide sequence: TGTGCCAGCTATAGCAATCAGCCCCAGCATTTT.

Only a few counts were recorded for this clonotype. The chain is built from TRBV29-1 and TRBJ1-2, with D tentatively TRBD1 (5 bases). The V end was cut by 3 bases, the J end by 7 bases, with 9 bases between. CDR1 is SQVTM and CDR2 is ANQGSEA in the germline V gene. This CDR3 spans 11 amino acids. CDR3 DNA sequence: TGCAGCGTTGACAGTGGGGGTGGCTACACCTTC. Translated: CSVDSGGGYTF.

The chain joins TRBV29-1 to TRBJ1-1, with D perhaps matching TRBD1 (5 bases). The CDR3 is 14 residues long. Germline V gene lookup returns CDR1 SQVTM and CDR2 ANQGSEA. V lost 8 bases and J 1 base, leaving 17 bases between the germline ends. The DNA of the CDR3 is TGCAGCCTCAGAAGAGGGACGCAGAACACTGAAGCTTTCTTT. Protein product: CSLRRGTQNTEAFF.

V and J are TRBV7-6 and TRBJ1-1; 7 bases align to TRBD1. Germline CDR1 and CDR2: SGHVS and FNYEAQ. V shed 5 bases and J 8 bases; nucleotides not matched to a gene: 11. The CDR3 length is 14 residues. The CDR3 sequence is CASSNWTGWEEAFF. The CDR3 DNA reads as TGTGCCAGCAGCAACTGGACAGGTTGGGAAGAAGCTTTCTTT.

This clonotype showed up many times. The CDR3 protein is CASSLDSASAGYEQYF. CDR3 nucleotides: TGTGCCAGCAGCTTAGATTCGGCTAGCGCTGGCTACGAGCAGTACTTC. This chain joins TRBV11-2 and TRBJ2-7; D is perhaps TRBD2 (6 bases). Trimming left V 0 bases short and J 3 bases short, with 15 bases between. The germline gives CDR1 SGHAT, CDR2 FQNNGV. The CDR3 totals 16 residues. Using reference TRBV11-2 and TRBJ2-7 for the parts outside the CDR3, the full variable domain is EAGVAQSPRYKIIEKRQSVAFWCNPISGHATLYWYQQILGQGPKLLIQFQNNGVVDDSQLPKDRFSAERLKGVDSTLKIQPAKLEDSAVYLCASSLDSASAGYEQYFGPGTRLTVT.

The sample holds many counts of this clonotype. The chain recombines TRBV2 with TRBJ2-7, with D perhaps TRBD1 (5 bases). Germline loops: CDR1 SNHLY, CDR2 FYNNEI. The CDR3 is 14 residues long. V lost 7 bases and J 3 bases, leaving 16 bases between the germline ends. As DNA, the CDR3 is TGTGCCAGCAATGAGCGTCAGGGTCTCTACGAGCAGTACTTC. Its protein is CASNERQGLYEQYF.